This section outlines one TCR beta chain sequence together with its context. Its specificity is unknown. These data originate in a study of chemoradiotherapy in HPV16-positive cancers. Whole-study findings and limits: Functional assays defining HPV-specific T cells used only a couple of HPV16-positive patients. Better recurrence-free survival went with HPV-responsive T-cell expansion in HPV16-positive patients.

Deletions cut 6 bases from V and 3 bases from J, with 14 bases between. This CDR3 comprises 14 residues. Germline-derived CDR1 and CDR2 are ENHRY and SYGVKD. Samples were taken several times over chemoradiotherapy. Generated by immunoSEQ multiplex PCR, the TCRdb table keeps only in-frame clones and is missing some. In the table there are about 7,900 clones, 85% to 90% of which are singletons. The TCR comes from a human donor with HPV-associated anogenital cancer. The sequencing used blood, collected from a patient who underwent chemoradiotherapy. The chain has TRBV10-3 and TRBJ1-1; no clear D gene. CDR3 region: CAISLNGPDTEAFF. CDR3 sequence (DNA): TGTGCCATCAGCCTCAACGGGCCCGACACTGAAGCTTTCTTT.